This T cell receptor (beta chain) was profiled in a study of response to subunit inactivated influenza vaccine. Study-wide findings and caveats: Few new T cells, the authors suggested, are recruited by each seasonal influenza vaccination.

This clonotype came up a few times. Its antigen is unidentified. The V end lost 3 bases, the J end lost 0 bases, and 19 bases lay between the germline ends. The V gene's germline CDR1 is DFQATT and CDR2 SNEGSKA (reference sequence). The CDR3 length is 17 residues. TCRdb processed the RT-PCR reads anew with MiXCR; each CDR3 protein has one entry. The sample includes 500,000 to 600,000 distinct CDR3 sequences, around 8% of them seen just once. The rearrangement joins TRBV20-1 to TRBJ2-3; perhaps TRBD2 as D (5 bases). The receptor comes from a man aged 50 to 69 who received an inactivated influenza vaccine. This sample comprised PBMCs from blood, obtained around 2 years after vaccination. CDR3 amino acids: CSASNTNRRGSTDTQYF. The CDR3, as DNA: TGCAGTGCTAGCAACACGAACCGCCGCGGGAGCACAGATACGCAGTATTTT.